The entry that follows covers one T cell receptor beta chain sequence. The unique tags termed UMIs, each holding a 6-nucleotide sample barcode, were added by means of template switching. Amplification of TCRalpha and TCRbeta cDNA involved two nested PCRs that ran for about 15 and 9 cycles. TCRdb re-called the 5' RACE reads and gives one entry per CDR3 protein, without DNA. The listing contains about 450,000 distinct CDR3 sequences. This sample was included in a study of monozygotic twins with inflammatory bowel disease. Germline values: CDR1 DFQATT, CDR2 SNEGSKA (reference sequence). The CDR3 has 18 amino acids.

V is TRBV20-1 and J is TRBJ2-2; the D call from TCRdb, TRBD2, cannot be confirmed without DNA. The sequencing sample was made of blood. The receptor was derived from a human donor with ulcerative colitis or Crohn's disease, or a healthy co-twin of an affected twin (not recorded which). This CDR3 is CSARLSLAGGLNTGELFF.